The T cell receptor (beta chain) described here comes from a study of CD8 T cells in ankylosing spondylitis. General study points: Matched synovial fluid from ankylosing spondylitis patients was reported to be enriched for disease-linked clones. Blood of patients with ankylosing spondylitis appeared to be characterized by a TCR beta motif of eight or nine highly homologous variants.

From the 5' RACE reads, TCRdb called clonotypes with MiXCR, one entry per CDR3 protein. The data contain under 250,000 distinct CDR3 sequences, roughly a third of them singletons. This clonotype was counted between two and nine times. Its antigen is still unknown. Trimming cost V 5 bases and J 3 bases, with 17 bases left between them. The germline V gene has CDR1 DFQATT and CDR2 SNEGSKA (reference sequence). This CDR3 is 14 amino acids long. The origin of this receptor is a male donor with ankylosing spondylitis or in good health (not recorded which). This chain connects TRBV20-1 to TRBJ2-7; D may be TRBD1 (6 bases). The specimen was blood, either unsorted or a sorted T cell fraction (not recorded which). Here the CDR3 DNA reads TGCAGTGCTGCCAACAGGGTAGGAAGCTACGAGCAGTACTTC. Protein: CSAANRVGSYEQYF.